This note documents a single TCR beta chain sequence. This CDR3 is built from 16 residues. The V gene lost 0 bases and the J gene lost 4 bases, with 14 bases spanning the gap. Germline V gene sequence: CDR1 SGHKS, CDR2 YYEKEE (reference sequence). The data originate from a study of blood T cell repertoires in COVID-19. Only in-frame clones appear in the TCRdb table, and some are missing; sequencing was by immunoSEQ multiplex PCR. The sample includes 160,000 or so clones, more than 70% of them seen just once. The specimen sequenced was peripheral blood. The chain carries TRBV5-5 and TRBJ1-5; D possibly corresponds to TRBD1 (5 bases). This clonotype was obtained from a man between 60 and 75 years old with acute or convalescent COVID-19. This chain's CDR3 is CASSLDGAGPNQPQHF. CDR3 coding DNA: TGTGCCAGCAGCTTGGATGGGGCAGGGCCTAATCAGCCCCAGCATTTT.